This T cell receptor (beta chain) is from a study of blood T cell repertoires in COVID-19. Study-level information: Acute and convalescent COVID-19 samples came from the United States, Italy and Spain. Sources were T cells, B-cell-depleted T cells, or PBMCs; the material itself was cDNA or gDNA.

As originally analysed: Estimated nucleated cell counts came from reference gene primer amplification. Libraries were prepared by immunoSEQ multiplex PCR; TCRdb keeps only in-frame clonotypes and omits some of them. V, J and clone size are those of that table, while D and trimming were read from the DNA. Of 200,000 to 250,000 clones detected, 70% to 90% appear once; the ten largest clones hold around 2.8%. Germline V gene lookup returns CDR1 SGHTA and CDR2 FQGNSA. V lost 6 bases to trimming and J lost 6 bases; unmatched junction nucleotides: 8. The CDR3 spans 15 residues. This clonotype was obtained from a woman between 25 and 40 years old who had recovered from COVID-19. Input material: peripheral blood. The V call is TRBV7-2, the J call TRBJ2-2; the match to TRBD1 covers 9 bases. For the CDR3, the DNA is TGTGCCAGCAGACCTACGACAGGGGGGGCCGGGGAGCTGTTTTTT. Protein sequence: CASRPTTGGAGELFF.